This T cell receptor (beta chain) is drawn from a study of radiation and T cells in renal cell carcinoma. Whole-study context: Nephrectomy followed 15 Gy stereotactic body radiation by 4 weeks.

Specified time point: blood 2 weeks post-SBRT. Regarding treatment: 15 Gy SBRT to primary tumor, nephrectomy 4 weeks later. Here immunoSEQ multiplex PCR was the method, and the copy in TCRdb shows in-frame clones only, minus some. The sample has around 120,000 clones; roughly four fifths are singletons. Findings and limits, study-wide: In blood, top tumor clones expanded by 2 weeks, shrinking by 4. Without pretreatment biopsies, baseline tumor clonotype presence was undetermined.

V lost 4 bases and J lost 8; bases outside the gene matches: 11. The length of the CDR3 is 14 residues. Germline V lookup: CDR1 SGHKS, CDR2 YYEKEE (reference sequence). In its sample, this clone was seen a few times. Its antigen is unknown. Sequencing was performed on blood, taken from a patient whose treatment included radiotherapy and nephrectomy. The chain is built from TRBV5-5 and TRBJ1-2; TRBD1 aligns across 7 bases. The TCR sequence derives from a woman aged 60 to 75 with renal cell carcinoma. The CDR3 bases are TGTGCCAGCAGCCCCAGGGGGACACCACAAGGCTACACCTTC. It encodes CASSPRGTPQGYTF.